The TCR beta chain under discussion was sequenced for a study of OX40 agonist ivuxolimab in advanced cancers. The CDR3 sequence is 14 residues long. Trimming stripped 1 base from V and 8 bases from J, with 9 bases between. Germline V gene sequence: CDR1 SEHNR, CDR2 FQNEAQ (reference sequence). Only in-frame clones appear in the TCRdb table, and some are missing; sequencing was by immunoSEQ multiplex PCR. The table shows 70,000 to 100,000 clones, with more than 80% occurring only once. The sequences come from CD4+ or CD8+ T cells sorted from blood, collected in a trial of the OX40 agonist ivuxolimab. The origin of this receptor is an adult with an advanced solid tumor such as melanoma, head and neck, liver or kidney cancer. The gene calls are TRBV7-9 and TRBJ1-6; D remains unclear. CDR3 region: CASSLGHQDSPLHF. CDR3 bases: TGTGCCAGCAGCTTAGGGCACCAAGATTCACCCCTCCACTTT.